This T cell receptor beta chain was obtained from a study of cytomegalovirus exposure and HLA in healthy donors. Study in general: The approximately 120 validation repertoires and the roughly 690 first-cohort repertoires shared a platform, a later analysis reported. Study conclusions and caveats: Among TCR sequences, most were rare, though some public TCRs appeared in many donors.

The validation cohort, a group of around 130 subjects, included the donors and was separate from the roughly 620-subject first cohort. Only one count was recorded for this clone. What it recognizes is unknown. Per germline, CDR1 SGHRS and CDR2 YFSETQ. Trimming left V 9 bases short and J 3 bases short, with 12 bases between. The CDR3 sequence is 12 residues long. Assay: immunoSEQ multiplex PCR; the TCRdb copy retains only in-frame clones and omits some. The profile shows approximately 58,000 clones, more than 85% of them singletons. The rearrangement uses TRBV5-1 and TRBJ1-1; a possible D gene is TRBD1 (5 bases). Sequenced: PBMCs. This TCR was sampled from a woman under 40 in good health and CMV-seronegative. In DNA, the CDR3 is TGCGCCACCCGGGGGGGGGACACTGAAGCTTTCTTT. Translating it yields CATRGGDTEAFF.